This entry describes one TCR beta chain. This sample was included in a study of blood T cell repertoires in COVID-19. Sequencing used immunoSEQ multiplex PCR; TCRdb keeps in-frame clones, though not all of them. This sample has around 180,000 clones, with approximately 84% found just once. The CDR3 consists of 15 residues. V lost 4 bases and J lost 4; bases outside the gene matches: 3. Germline assignment: CDR1 SGHTA and CDR2 FQGTGA. The receptor was derived from a man in his fifties or sixties who had recovered from COVID-19. V gene TRBV7-3 combines with J gene TRBJ2-5; 13 bases line up with TRBD2. Specimen: PBMCs or T cells enriched from blood (not recorded which). The CDR3 region is CASSSGTSGVETQYF. CDR3 nucleotide sequence: TGTGCCAGCAGCTCTGGGACTAGCGGGGTAGAGACCCAGTACTTC.